Presented here are 4 T cell receptor beta chains from one specimen sequenced in a study of blood T cell repertoires in COVID-19. Some clones are missing from TCRdb's copy, which holds only in-frame ones; the method was immunoSEQ multiplex PCR. The table shows 250,000 or so clones, with 91% occurring only once. Sequencing was performed on PBMCs or T cells enriched from blood (not recorded which). The receptors stem from a man in his forties who had been exposed to COVID-19.

This clone showed up just a few times. The CDR3 region is CASSPGAGLGYEQYF. The CDR3 nucleotides are TGTGCCAGCAGTCCAGGGGCAGGTCTCGGCTACGAGCAGTACTTC. This sequence joins TRBV6-6 and TRBJ2-7; possibly TRBD1 for D (6 bases). The CDR3 runs 15 residues. CDR1 is MNHNY, CDR2 SVGAGI, per germline (reference sequence). Trimming took off 5 bases at V and 3 bases at J, with 17 bases between the two ends.

J is TRBJ2-3 and V is TRBV7-9; a weak D match, TRBD1 (5 bases). CDR1 is SEHNR and CDR2 is FQNEAQ in the germline V gene (reference sequence). Trimming cost V 5 bases and J 2 bases, with 8 bases left between them. The CDR3 runs to 13 residues. CDR3 in amino acids: CASSPGHTDTQYF. The CDR3 region has the DNA TGTGCCAGCAGCCCTGGACACACAGATACGCAGTATTTT.

The chain carries TRBV7-9 and TRBJ1-1; D may be TRBD1 (5 bases). Germline-derived CDR1 and CDR2 are SEHNR and FQNEAQ (reference sequence). The CDR3 totals 15 residues. The V end was cut by 5 bases, the J end by 0 bases, with 13 bases between. Here the CDR3 reads CASSPPDKLNTEAFF. The CDR3 region has the DNA TGTGCCAGCAGCCCCCCGGACAAGTTGAACACTGAAGCTTTCTTT.

With respect to this clone: Other nucleotide sequences from this sample produce the same CDR3. The V call is TRBV4-1, the J call TRBJ2-3; TRBD2 agrees at 7 bases. The germline gives CDR1 MGHRA, CDR2 YSYEKL. Germline trimming cut 1 base from V and 0 bases from J; bases unmatched to any gene: 1. The CDR3 is made up of 15 amino acids. CDR3 coding DNA: TGCGCCAGCAGCCAAGGACTAGCTAGCACAGATACGCAGTATTTT. Its protein product is CASSQGLASTDTQYF.